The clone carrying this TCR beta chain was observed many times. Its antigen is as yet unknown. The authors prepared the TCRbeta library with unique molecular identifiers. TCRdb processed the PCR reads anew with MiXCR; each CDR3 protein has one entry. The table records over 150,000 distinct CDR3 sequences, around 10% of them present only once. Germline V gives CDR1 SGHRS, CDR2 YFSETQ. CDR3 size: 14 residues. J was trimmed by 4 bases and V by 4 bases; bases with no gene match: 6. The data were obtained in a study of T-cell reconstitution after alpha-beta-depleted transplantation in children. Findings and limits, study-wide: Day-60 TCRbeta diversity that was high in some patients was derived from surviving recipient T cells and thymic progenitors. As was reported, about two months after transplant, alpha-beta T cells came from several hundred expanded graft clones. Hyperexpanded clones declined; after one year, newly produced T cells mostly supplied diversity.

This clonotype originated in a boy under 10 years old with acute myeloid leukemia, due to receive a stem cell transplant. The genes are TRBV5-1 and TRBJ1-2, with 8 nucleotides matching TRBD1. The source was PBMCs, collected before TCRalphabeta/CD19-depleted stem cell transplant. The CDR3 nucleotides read TGCGCCAGCAGCCTCGGGACAGGCGGCTATGGCTACACCTTC. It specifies CASSLGTGGYGYTF. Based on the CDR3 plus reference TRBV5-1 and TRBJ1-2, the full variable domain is KAGVTQTPRYLIKTRGQQVTLSCSPISGHRSVSWYQQTPGQGLQFLFEYFSETQRNKGNFPGRFSGRQFSNSRSEMNVSTLELGDSALYLCASSLGTGGYGYTFGSGTRLTVV.